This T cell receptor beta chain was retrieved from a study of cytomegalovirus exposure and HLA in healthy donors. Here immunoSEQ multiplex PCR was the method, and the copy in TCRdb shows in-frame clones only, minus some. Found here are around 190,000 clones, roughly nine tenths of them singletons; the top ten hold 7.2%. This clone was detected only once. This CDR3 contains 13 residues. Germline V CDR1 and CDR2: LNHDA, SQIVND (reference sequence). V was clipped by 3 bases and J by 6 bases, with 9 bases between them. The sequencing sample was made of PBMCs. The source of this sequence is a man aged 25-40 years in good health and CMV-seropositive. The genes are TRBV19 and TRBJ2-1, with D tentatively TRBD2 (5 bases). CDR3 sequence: CASSISAGNEQFF. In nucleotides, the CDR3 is TGTGCCAGTAGTATCTCGGCGGGCAATGAGCAGTTCTTC.